This T cell receptor (beta chain) appears in the sequencing data of a study of T-cell reconstitution after alpha-beta-depleted transplantation in children. For TCRbeta, the library was prepared with unique molecular identifiers. TCRdb reprocessed the PCR reads with MiXCR, giving one entry per CDR3 protein. Here the sample spans a few hundred thousand distinct CDR3 sequences, around two fifths being singletons. The CDR3 spans 14 residues. The germline gives CDR1 DFQATT, CDR2 SNEGSKA (reference sequence). V lost 1 base and J lost 3, with 12 bases in between. J is TRBJ1-1 and V is TRBV20-1; TRBD1 is a possible D gene (6 bases). The receptor comes from a girl aged 2-10 years with aplastic anemia, due to receive a stem cell transplant. The sequencing used PBMCs, collected before TCRalphabeta/CD19-depleted stem cell transplant. For the CDR3, the DNA is TGCAGTGCTAGAGTCGGGGGCGCTGACACTGAAGCTTTCTTT. Protein product: CSARVGGADTEAFF.